The 15 T cell receptor beta chains listed next were all sequenced from one sample in a study of blood T cells in healthy people across ages. A second PCR of about 7 to 11 cycles used a sample-barcoded 5' primer and a J-beta primer mix. TCRdb processed the 5' RACE reads anew with MiXCR; each CDR3 protein has one entry. Here the sample spans about 1,400,000 distinct CDR3 sequences, approximately 63% being singletons. Sequencing was done on a sample of blood. The receptors shown here come from a young man in good health.

The chain joins TRBV20-1 to TRBJ1-4; tentative D call: TRBD1 (5 bases). The CDR3 runs 13 residues. Per germline, CDR1 DFQATT and CDR2 SNEGSKA (reference sequence). V gave up 3 bases and J gave up 8 bases, with 13 bases separating them. The DNA for the CDR3 is TGCAGTGCTAGCGGCAGGGACGGCGAAAAACTGTTTTTT. Translated: CSASGRDGEKLFF.

The genes are TRBV11-2 and TRBJ2-4; D is perhaps TRBD2 (5 bases). The J call may be in error: the DNA end matches TRBJ2-7 better. This CDR3 is built from 14 residues. Germline lookup yields CDR1 SGHAT and CDR2 FQNNGV. CDR3: CASSGSSGSYEQYF. The CDR3 nucleotides read TGTGCCAGCAGCGGTTCCAGCGGCTCCTACGAGCAGTACTTC.

There are a few counts of this clonotype. The rearrangement links TRBV27 to TRBJ2-7; 9 positions agree with TRBD2. The germline CDR1 and CDR2 sequences are MNHEY and SMNVEV (reference sequence). V was clipped by 4 bases and J by 3 bases; unmatched bases: 4. This CDR3 has 14 amino acids. The CDR3 nucleotides read TGTGCCAGCAGTTCGCTAGCGGGGTTCTACGAGCAGTACTTC. Its translation is CASSSLAGFYEQYF.

CDR3 bases: TGCAGTGCAAGACTAGAGAATGAGCAGTTCTTC. This encodes CSARLENEQFF. This chain uses TRBV20-1 with TRBJ2-1; perhaps TRBD2 as D (6 bases). Germline V gives CDR1 DFQATT, CDR2 SNEGSKA (reference sequence). V was shortened by 6 bases and J by 7 bases, with 10 bases between the two germline ends. The CDR3 contains 11 residues.

This clonotype came up once. A much more abundant neighbour one base away suggests this may be a read error. The chain carries TRBV20-1 and TRBJ1-1; D remains unclear. V was trimmed by 2 bases and J by 1 base, leaving 5 bases between them. The CDR3 length is 12 residues. CDR1 and CDR2 (germline): DFQATT, SNEGSKA (reference sequence). CDR3 coding DNA: TGCAGTGCTAGACATGGGAACACTGAAGCTTTCTTT. Amino acids: CSARHGNTEAFF.

The chain recombines TRBV7-8 with TRBJ2-7; D is possibly TRBD1 (5 bases). V lost 6 bases, J lost 6 bases, and 18 bases lay in between. CDR1 and CDR2 from the germline V gene are SGHVS and FQNEAQ. The CDR3 runs to 14 residues. The CDR3 bases are TGTGCCAGCAGACCGGACAATCTACCCGGCGAGCAGTACTTC. It encodes CASRPDNLPGEQYF.

In nucleotides, the CDR3 is TGTGCCAGCAGTTACTCGACAGATATGAACACTGAAGCTTTCTTT. It yields the protein CASSYSTDMNTEAFF. The V and J genes are TRBV6-6 and TRBJ1-1, with D perhaps TRBD1 (5 bases). Trimming removed 0 bases from V and 0 bases from J, with 8 bases in between. Germline V lookup: CDR1 MNHNY, CDR2 SVGAGI (reference sequence). The CDR3 runs 15 residues.

This chain links TRBV20-1 with TRBJ1-6; possibly TRBD1 for D (5 bases). This CDR3 has 15 residues. V dropped 0 bases and J dropped 10 bases, with 16 bases sitting between them. Germline V gene sequence: CDR1 DFQATT, CDR2 SNEGSKA (reference sequence). CDR3 amino acids: CSARDSGQGGSPLHF. As DNA, the CDR3 is TGCAGTGCTAGAGATAGCGGGCAGGGAGGCTCACCCCTCCACTTT.

This clonotype appeared a few times. The V and J genes are TRBV4-1 and TRBJ1-2; 7 bases agree with TRBD1. The germline V gene has CDR1 MGHRA and CDR2 YSYEKL. V lost 4 bases, J lost 2 bases, and 4 bases stayed unmatched. CDR3 length: 14 amino acids. The CDR3 spells CASSPVDRNYGYTF. The CDR3 bases are TGCGCCAGCAGCCCGGTGGACAGGAACTATGGCTACACCTTC.

The J gene is TRBJ1-5, the V gene TRBV27; TRBD1 might be the D (5 bases). Germline V gene lookup returns CDR1 MNHEY and CDR2 SMNVEV (reference sequence). The V end lost 2 bases, the J end lost 9 bases, and 20 bases lay between the germline ends. The CDR3 runs 16 residues. This chain's CDR3 is CASSLTGPSGIWPQHF. The CDR3 coding sequence is TGTGCCAGCAGTTTAACGGGGCCCTCAGGGATTTGGCCCCAGCATTTT.

Only a few counts were recorded for this clonotype. V usage is TRBV7-9 and J usage is TRBJ1-6; D gene unclear. The V gene's germline CDR1 is SEHNR and CDR2 FQNEAQ (reference sequence). Between the trimmed V and J ends, which lost 0 bases and 6 bases, there was a span of 6 bases. This CDR3 has 14 amino acids. The chain's CDR3 is CASSLAGVNSPLHF. In nucleotides, the CDR3 is TGTGCCAGCAGCTTAGCAGGTGTTAATTCACCCCTCCACTTT.

The CDR3 nucleotides are TGTGCCAGCAGCTTAGATCCGACAGGGGGGATTGATACGCAGTATTTT. It translates to CASSLDPTGGIDTQYF. The V and J genes are TRBV7-8 and TRBJ2-3, with TRBD1 identical over 9 bases. This CDR3 has 16 residues. CDR1 is SGHVS, CDR2 FQNEAQ, per germline. J gave up 6 bases and V 1 base, and 8 bases lay outside the gene matches.

The V gene is TRBV3-1, the J gene TRBJ2-7; weak D call: TRBD1 (6 bases). CDR3 length: 16 amino acids. Trimming shortened V by 3 bases and J by 7 bases, and 22 bases separated the two germline ends. Germline assignment: CDR1 LGHDT and CDR2 YNNKEL (reference sequence). The CDR3 DNA reads TGTGCCAGCAGCCAGGATCCGGGACACGATTACGTTGAGCAGTACTTC. This translates into CASSQDPGHDYVEQYF.

The chain is built from TRBV29-1 and TRBJ1-1; weak D call: TRBD1 (5 bases). Germline V gene lookup returns CDR1 SQVTM and CDR2 ANQGSEA. The CDR3 contains 13 residues. The CDR3 here is CSAGTGGDTEAFF. Here the CDR3 DNA reads TGCAGTGCCGGGACCGGAGGTGACACTGAAGCTTTCTTT. The whole variable domain, remainder taken from reference TRBV29-1 and TRBJ1-1, is SAVISQKPSRDICQRGTSLTIQCQVDSQVTMMFWYRQQPGQSLTLIATANQGSEATYESGFVIDKFPISRPNLTFSTLTVSNMSPEDSSIYLCSAGTGGDTEAFFGQGTRLTVV.

The chain links TRBV12-3 or TRBV12-4 to TRBJ2-3; 7 bases are a match to TRBD2. After removal of 3 bases from V and 3 bases from J, the junction contained 6 bases not matched to a gene. There are 15 residues in the CDR3. CDR3 in amino acids: CASSFKRGGTDTQYF. The CDR3 region has the DNA TGTGCCAGCAGTTTCAAGCGGGGAGGGACAGATACGCAGTATTTT.